This is a list of T cell receptor beta chains from one sample in a study of beta chain features in type 1 diabetes. Data came from immunoSEQ multiplex PCR; TCRdb stores just in-frame clones and leaves some out. This sample has 110,000 to 150,000 clones, with about a tenth found just once. Sequencing used central memory CD4+ T cells from blood. The source of these receptors is a young man in good health. Each CDR3 is given with its conserved first and last residue. Each record gives: J gene, clone size, V gene, D gene, CDR3 protein, CDR3 DNA. The D gene is left open where the match is weak. Clone size is not always given. Where it is, it says once, few, many or a class for expanded clones.

>TRBJ2-7|NA|TRBV7-2|TRBD1
CASSLSPGQGIYEQYF
TGTGCCAGCAGCTTATCCCCGGGACAGGGGATCTACGAGCAGTACTTC
>TRBJ2-7|NA|TRBV7-2|NA
CASSFLSYEQYF
TGTGCCAGCAGTTTCCTCTCCTACGAGCAGTACTTC
>TRBJ2-5|NA|TRBV7-8|TRBD1
CASSFRGTEEETQYF
TGTGCCAGCAGCTTTAGGGGGACAGAAGAAGAGACCCAGTACTTC
>TRBJ1-2|NA|TRBV27|NA
CASSRFRQGGYTF
TGTGCCAGCAGTCGTTTCCGGCAGGGTGGCTACACCTTC
>TRBJ2-1|few|TRBV2|TRBD2
CASTRTSGTYNEQFF
TGTGCCAGCACGAGGACTAGCGGAACCTACAATGAGCAGTTCTTC
>TRBJ1-5|few|TRBV7-9|NA
CASSLMENQPQHF
TGTGCCAGCAGCTTAATGGAGAATCAGCCCCAGCATTTT
>TRBJ2-7|NA|TRBV10-3|TRBD1
CAIREPGQGRYEQYF
TGTGCCATCAGGGAACCGGGACAGGGAAGGTACGAGCAGTACTTC
>TRBJ2-5|few|TRBV14|TRBD2
CASSPPMGLAEATGTQYF
TGTGCCAGCAGCCCGCCGATGGGACTAGCGGAGGCTACGGGGACCCAGTACTTC
>TRBJ2-7|few|TRBV15|NA
CATSRDRASYEQYF
TGTGCCACCAGCAGAGATCGAGCCTCCTACGAGCAGTACTTC
>TRBJ2-3|few|TRBV5-8|TRBD1
CASSRQGVTDTQYF
TGTGCCAGCAGCAGACAGGGGGTTACAGATACGCAGTATTTT
>TRBJ2-7|few|TRBV5-1|NA
CASSLAQGSYYEQYF
TGCGCCAGCAGCTTGGCCCAGGGCAGTTACTACGAGCAGTACTTC
>TRBJ1-5|NA|TRBV18|TRBD1
CASSSQGAAQPQHF
TGTGCCAGCTCATCACAGGGGGCGGCTCAGCCCCAGCATTTT
>TRBJ2-2|few|TRBV5-1|TRBD2
CASSSSGGLNTGELFF
TGCGCCAGCAGCTCTAGCGGGGGGCTAAACACCGGGGAGCTGTTTTTT
>TRBJ2-3|NA|TRBV7-2|TRBD1
CASRDRGHITDTQYF
TGTGCCAGCAGGGACAGGGGGCATATCACAGATACGCAGTATTTT
>TRBJ1-6|NA|TRBV11-2|NA
CASSSGLGNNSPLHF
TGTGCCAGCAGTTCCGGACTGGGGAATAATTCACCCCTCCACTTT
>TRBJ2-3|NA|TRBV2|NA
CASSVSLRGGTDTQYF
TGTGCCAGCAGTGTATCCCTCCGGGGTGGAACAGATACGCAGTATTTT
>TRBJ2-7|many|TRBV7-9|TRBD2
CASSLERGGRDEQYF
TGTGCCAGCAGCTTAGAGCGGGGGGGCCGCGACGAGCAGTACTTC
>TRBJ1-6|few|TRBV6-6|NA
CASRTTVSPLHF
TGTGCCAGCAGGACGACAGTTTCACCCCTCCACTTT
>TRBJ2-5|NA|TRBV28|TRBD1
CATRQGVQETQYF
TGTGCCACCAGACAGGGCGTTCAAGAGACCCAGTACTTC
>TRBJ2-7|few|TRBV6-5|TRBD1
CASSRRDSAYEQYF
TGTGCCAGCAGTCGCCGGGACAGCGCCTACGAGCAGTACTTC
>TRBJ2-1|few|TRBV6-1|TRBD2
CASSEWGTTEQFF
TGTGCCAGCAGTGAATGGGGGACTACTGAGCAGTTCTTC
>TRBJ2-7|NA|TRBV30|NA
CAWSVSGTTGLEQYF
TGTGCCTGGAGTGTGTCGGGTACAACAGGGCTCGAGCAGTACTTC